The present entry profiles one TCR beta chain with its context. Its antigen is undetermined. These data belong to a study of T-cell memory formation after mild COVID-19. The wider study: The TCR clusters were mostly specific to one donor.

TCRdb reprocessed the 5' RACE reads via MiXCR and lists one record per CDR3 protein. This repertoire shows 500,000 to 550,000 distinct CDR3 sequences, about 20% found once; its top ten account for approximately 12%. Study-level findings and limits: Later expanders leaned CD4+, whereas clones that contracted between day 15 and 85 were balanced CD4/CD8. Second-wave clones peaking on day 37 lacked confirmed SARS-CoV-2 specificity.

Sequencing used PBMCs or a T cell subset sorted from them (not recorded which). The sequence came from an adult woman who had mild COVID-19 (a few samples of this study predate the infection). Cell type and time point are not known.

The CDR3 DNA follows: TGTGCCAGCAGTTTAGCCCCCCGTACAGGGGGCTATGGCTACACCTTC. This translates into CASSLAPRTGGYGYTF. The chain recombines TRBV12-3 or TRBV12-4 with TRBJ1-2, with TRBD1 matching over 8 bases. CDR3 length: 16 amino acids. Unmatched junction bases numbered 7, after V lost 0 bases and J lost 4 bases.